This TCR beta chain was documented in a study of cytomegalovirus exposure and HLA in healthy donors. Use of 60 Vbeta and 13 Jbeta primers characterized the PCR. Clones were read by immunoSEQ multiplex PCR, and TCRdb kept only the in-frame ones, dropping some. The data show fewer than 150,000 clones, with around 82% seen just once and under 7.5% held by the top ten. Germline CDR1 and CDR2: GTSNPN and SVGIG (reference sequence). V dropped 3 bases and J dropped 1 base, with 3 bases sitting between them. The CDR3 consists of 11 residues. The origin of this receptor is a man aged 35-49 years in good health and CMV-seropositive. The sample taken for sequencing was PBMCs. This chain connects TRBV30 to TRBJ2-5, with D unclear. The CDR3 region is CAWSIQETQYF. The DNA for the CDR3 is TGTGCCTGGAGCATCCAAGAGACCCAGTACTTC. The whole variable domain, remainder taken from reference TRBV30 and TRBJ2-5, is SQTIHQWPATLVQPVGSPLSLECTVEGTSNPNLYWYRQAAGRGLQLLFYSVGIGQISSEVPQNLSASRPQDRQFILSSKKLLLSDSGFYLCAWSIQETQYFGPGTRLLVL.